The TCR beta chain under discussion was sequenced for a study of cytomegalovirus exposure and HLA in healthy donors. Germline-derived CDR1 and CDR2 are MDHEN and SYDVKM. This CDR3 is 15 amino acids long. V lost 7 bases to trimming and J lost 1 base; unmatched junction nucleotides: 10. Researchers ran the PCR with 60 Vbeta and 13 Jbeta primers. Clones were sequenced by immunoSEQ multiplex PCR, and TCRdb holds only the in-frame ones, with some missing. The repertoire holds more than 100,000 clones, with around 82% as singletons. This clonotype was obtained from a woman younger than 30 in good health and CMV-seropositive. Sequenced material: PBMCs. This chain links TRBV28 with TRBJ2-7, with 7 bases aligning to TRBD1. The CDR3 loop reads CASKTGTADSYEQYF. The CDR3 bases are TGTGCCAGCAAAACCGGGACAGCGGATTCCTACGAGCAGTACTTC. The entire variable domain, with the rest obtained from reference TRBV28 and TRBJ2-7, is as follows: DVKVTQSSRYLVKRTGEKVFLECVQDMDHENMFWYRQDPGLGLRLIYFSYDVKMKEKGDIPEGYSVSREKKERFSLILESASTNQTSMYLCASKTGTADSYEQYFGPGTRLTVT.